The T cell receptor beta chain under discussion was sequenced for a study of Tregs in tolerant kidney transplant recipients. Germline assignment: CDR1 GTSNPN and CDR2 SVGIG (reference sequence). The germline V and J ends were trimmed by 2 bases and 6 bases, with 9 bases remaining between them. The length of the CDR3 is 12 residues. Here immunoSEQ multiplex PCR was the method, and the copy in TCRdb shows in-frame clones only, minus some. The sample carries hundreds of thousands of clones, about 80% recorded once. Remarks on this clone: Its specificity is not known.

Thawed PBMCs were FACS-sorted into unstimulated CD4+CD25+CD127- regulatory T cells, CD4+CD25- non-regulatory cells, CD4 and CD8 cells. Study-level findings and limits: This study did not directly address biological reproducibility.

This TCR was recovered from a human donor in good health. The V gene is TRBV30, the J gene TRBJ2-3; no clear D gene. The sequenced sample consisted of CD4+ T cells from blood. CDR3 bases: TGTGCCTGGAGTTCCCAGGTCGATACGCAGTATTTT. Translation: CAWSSQVDTQYF.